This T cell receptor beta chain was recovered during a study of shared clonotypes between healthy human individuals. Notes on this clone: What it recognizes is unknown.

The CDR3 is made up of 14 amino acids. From germline, CDR1 is MNHNS and CDR2 SASEGT. The ends lost 7 bases at V and 3 bases at J; junction bases unmatched: 2. The authors loaded roughly 200 ng DNA, about 30,000 T cell genomes, into sorted-subset replicate PCRs. Here immunoSEQ multiplex PCR was the method, and the copy in TCRdb shows in-frame clones only, minus some. The sample records about 1,800,000 clones, about 95% being singletons. Naive CD8 cells comprised CD45RO-negative, CCR7-positively selected cells, excluding terminally differentiated effector memory CD45RA+ cells. Study-wide results and limits: Across a handful of donors, naive CD4 shared 4.5% to 6%, naive CD8 more than 3%, memory CD4 over 2%, memory CD8 about 0.38%. Incomplete sequencing of sorted subsets was indicated by rarefaction despite large depth.

The sequenced sample consisted of naive CD8+ T cells sorted from blood. The source of this sequence is a young man in good health. The chain recombines TRBV6-1 with TRBJ2-3, with 12 bases aligning to TRBD2. The CDR3 DNA follows: TGTGCCAGCACTAGCGGGAGGGGAACAGATACGCAGTATTTT. This sequence encodes CASTSGRGTDTQYF.